The 24 T cell receptor beta chains given below trace back to one sample, sequenced in a study of T cells in Graves' hyperthyroidism and ophthalmopathy. RNA transcripts provided the source from which TCR beta CDR3 regions were amplified. Primed by the HTBI set, a first-round RT-PCR was run on the TCR CDR3. MiXCR, run by TCRdb on the multiplex PCR reads, gives a single entry per CDR3 protein. This table holds roughly 580,000 distinct CDR3 sequences, about 43% found once. The sample consisted of peripheral blood or thyroid tissue (not recorded which). Receptor source: a young woman with Graves' hyperthyroidism.

This clonotype has a handful of counts. The rearrangement links TRBV7-9 to TRBJ1-1; 8 bases agree with TRBD1. This CDR3 has 15 residues. Germline V gene sequence: CDR1 SEHNR, CDR2 FQNEAQ (reference sequence). V lost 5 bases and J lost 4; bases outside the gene matches: 9. CDR3 nucleotide sequence: TGTGCCAGCAGCCCGGCGACAGGGGCGGGCACTGAAGCTTTCTTT. Encoded protein: CASSPATGAGTEAFF.

This clonotype occurred a few times. The chain has TRBV9 and TRBJ2-2; no clear D. V was pared by 0 bases and J by 0 bases, with 6 bases between. The V gene's germline CDR1 is SGDLS and CDR2 YYNGEE. The CDR3 is made up of 15 amino acids. CDR3 in amino acids: CASSVASANTGELFF. CDR3 nucleotide sequence: TGTGCCAGCAGCGTAGCCAGCGCGAACACCGGGGAGCTGTTTTTT.

The V gene is TRBV19, the J gene TRBJ2-5, with TRBD1 identical over 7 bases. CDR1 LNHDA and CDR2 SQIVND come from the germline V gene (reference sequence). This CDR3 has 13 amino acids. The trim removed 7 bases at V and 5 bases at J, leaving 7 bases unmatched. CDR3 nucleotides: TGTGCCAGTAAAAAAAAGGGGGCTGAGACCCAGTACTTC. Encoded protein: CASKKKGAETQYF.

The J gene is TRBJ2-7, the V gene TRBV6-5, with 7 bases fitting TRBD2. Germline trimming cut 4 bases from V and 2 bases from J; bases unmatched to any gene: 8. The CDR3 runs 15 residues. Germline V gene lookup returns CDR1 MNHEY and CDR2 SVGAGI. The CDR3 DNA is TGTGCCAGCAGTTCGATAGCGGGCCCAACCTACGAGCAGTACTTC. It specifies CASSSIAGPTYEQYF.

The chain carries TRBV29-1 and TRBJ2-7, with 9 bases matching TRBD1. With 8 bases clipped from V and 7 bases from J, the junction kept 9 bases outside the gene matches. CDR3 size: 12 residues. Germline V gene lookup returns CDR1 SQVTM and CDR2 ANQGSEA. CDR3 bases: TGCAGCTTAGGGACAGGGCCCCGGGAGCAGTACTTC. Its protein is CSLGTGPREQYF.

The chain is built from TRBV7-2 and TRBJ2-5; the D gene could be TRBD1 or TRBD2 (5 bases each). The CDR3 is 14 residues long. Trimming stripped 2 bases from V and 4 bases from J, with 11 bases between. Germline V lookup: CDR1 SGHTA, CDR2 FQGNSA. The CDR3 region has the DNA TGTGCCAGCAGCTTAAACGGGGCCCGAGAGACCCAGTACTTC. Translated: CASSLNGARETQYF. The full variable domain, with the rest looked up from reference TRBV7-2 and TRBJ2-5, is GAGVSQSPSNKVTEKGKDVELRCDPISGHTALYWYRQSLGQGLEFLIYFQGNSAPDKSGLPSDRFSAERTGGSVSTLTIQRTQQEDSAVYLCASSLNGARETQYFGPGTRLLVL.

In its sample, this clonotype was seen many times. The gene calls are TRBV20-1 and TRBJ1-1; TRBD1 might be the D (6 bases). Trimming pared 7 bases from V and 0 bases from J, leaving 6 bases between. Looked up from germline, CDR1 is DFQATT and CDR2 is SNEGSKA (reference sequence). The CDR3 loop spans 11 amino acids. CDR3 residues: CSGTVNTEAFF. The CDR3 DNA sequence: TGCAGTGGGACAGTGAACACTGAAGCTTTCTTT.

This clonotype was seen only a few times. The V and J genes are TRBV11-3 and TRBJ1-1, with no clear D. There are 12 residues in the CDR3. The V end was cut by 4 bases, the J end by 8 bases, with 11 bases between. The V gene's germline CDR1 is SGHNT and CDR2 YENEEA. The CDR3 spells CASSSHRGEAFF. The DNA for the CDR3 is TGTGCCAGCAGCTCTCACAGAGGGGAAGCTTTCTTT. The full variable domain, in which reference TRBV11-3 and TRBJ1-1 provide the parts outside the CDR3, is EAGVVQSPRYKIIEKKQPVAFWCNPISGHNTLYWYLQNLGQGPELLIRYENEEAVDDSQLPKDRFSAERLKGVDSTLKIQPAELGDSAVYLCASSSHRGEAFFGQGTRLTVV.

This clonotype came up many times. The chain uses TRBV7-9 and TRBJ2-7; TRBD2 matches 7 bases. The junction had 4 bases not matched to a gene; V was cut back by 2 bases and J by 3 bases. Germline CDR1 reads SEHNR; CDR2 reads FQNEAQ (reference sequence). CDR3 length: 14 residues. The CDR3 DNA follows: TGTGCCAGCAGCTTAACACGGGAGGACTACGAGCAGTACTTC. This translates into CASSLTREDYEQYF.

Comments on this clonotype: A read error may produce the germline difference seen at one junction end. The gene calls are TRBV2 and TRBJ2-5; tentatively, D is TRBD2 (5 bases). The V gene's germline CDR1 is SNHLY and CDR2 FYNNEI. CDR3 length: 12 amino acids. The CDR3 is CASSEWGETRYF. The CDR3 DNA is TGTGCCAGCAGTGAGTGGGGAGAGACCCGGTACTTC. The whole variable domain, remainder taken from reference TRBV2 and TRBJ2-5, is EPEVTQTPSHQVTQMGQEVILRCVPISNHLYFYWYRQILGQKVEFLVSFYNNEISEKSEIFDDQFSVERPDGSNFTLKIRSTKLEDSAMYFCASSEWGETRYFGPGTRLLVL.

This sequence joins TRBV7-2 and TRBJ1-6; D perhaps matches TRBD1 (5 bases). The CDR3 runs 14 residues. V was cut by 0 bases and J by 6 bases, with 6 bases left in between. Germline values: CDR1 SGHTA, CDR2 FQGNSA. The CDR3 DNA sequence: TGTGCCAGCAGCTTAGCAGGGGCTAATTCACCCCTCCACTTT. Protein product: CASSLAGANSPLHF. The entire variable domain, with the rest obtained from reference TRBV7-2 and TRBJ1-6, is as follows: GAGVSQSPSNKVTEKGKDVELRCDPISGHTALYWYRQSLGQGLEFLIYFQGNSAPDKSGLPSDRFSAERTGGSVSTLTIQRTQQEDSAVYLCASSLAGANSPLHFGNGTRLTVT.

This chain joins TRBV25-1 and TRBJ2-7, with 7 bases fitting TRBD2. This CDR3 comprises 18 residues. V was pared by 10 bases and J by 3 bases, with 24 bases of the junction left unmatched. CDR1 is MGHDK, CDR2 SYGVNS, per germline. CDR3 sequence (DNA): TGTGCCAAAGAGTCGGCGGGAGTATCAGGGCTACTATACTACGAGCAGTACTTC. Translating it yields CAKESAGVSGLLYYEQYF.

The chain couples TRBV2 to TRBJ1-5, with 9 bases fitting TRBD1. CDR3 size: 13 residues. Germline V gene lookup returns CDR1 SNHLY and CDR2 FYNNEI. With 9 bases clipped from V and 7 bases from J, the junction kept 7 bases outside the gene matches. The CDR3 region has the DNA TGTGCCAGGGCCGGGACAGGGACACAGCCCCAGCATTTT. Translated, it gives CARAGTGTQPQHF. Together with reference TRBV2 and TRBJ1-5, the CDR3 gives the full variable domain: EPEVTQTPSHQVTQMGQEVILRCVPISNHLYFYWYRQILGQKVEFLVSFYNNEISEKSEIFDDQFSVERPDGSNFTLKIRSTKLEDSAMYFCARAGTGTQPQHFGDGTRLSIL.

The V gene is TRBV7-9, the J gene TRBJ1-1; 7 bases line up with TRBD1. Germline V gene lookup returns CDR1 SEHNR and CDR2 FQNEAQ (reference sequence). V lost 4 bases to trimming and J lost 7 bases; unmatched junction nucleotides: 6. The CDR3 length is 13 residues. The CDR3 bases are TGTGCCAGCAGCTATGCACGGACAGGTGAAGCTTTCTTT. Protein product: CASSYARTGEAFF.

V and J are TRBV2 and TRBJ2-5; D is ambiguous. V was cut by 6 bases and J by 3 bases, with 11 bases left in between. This CDR3 comprises 13 residues. Germline V CDR1 and CDR2: SNHLY, FYNNEI. The CDR3 reads CASRIPEKETQYF. CDR3 in DNA: TGTGCCAGCAGAATCCCGGAGAAAGAGACCCAGTACTTC.

The V gene is TRBV7-9, the J gene TRBJ2-7; 9 bases map to TRBD1. Germline values: CDR1 SEHNR, CDR2 FQNEAQ (reference sequence). The CDR3 sequence is 16 residues long. V gave up 5 bases and J gave up 0 bases; unmatched junction bases: 8. As DNA, the CDR3 is TGTGCCAGCAGCCAACCTATGGACAGGGGCTCCTACGAGCAGTACTTC. Protein: CASSQPMDRGSYEQYF.

The chain joins TRBV6-5 to TRBJ2-2; the D is unclear. CDR3 size: 12 residues. V lost 7 bases to trimming and J lost 6 bases, with 9 bases between them. The germline V gene encodes CDR1 MNHEY and CDR2 SVGAGI. The CDR3 DNA sequence: TGTGCCAGCAAACCCGCGGCCGGGGAGCTGTTTTTT. Translating it yields CASKPAAGELFF.

This clonotype was seen more than once but under ten times. V usage is TRBV20-1 and J usage is TRBJ1-3; D unclear. V was trimmed by 3 bases and J by 0 bases, leaving 12 bases between them. CDR1 and CDR2 (germline): DFQATT, SNEGSKA (reference sequence). This CDR3 spans 15 amino acids. The CDR3 sequence: CSARDVSSSGNTIYF. CDR3 nucleotides: TGCAGTGCTAGGGATGTCTCCAGCTCTGGAAACACCATATATTTT.

The rearrangement joins TRBV19 to TRBJ1-2; D gene ambiguous. CDR1 and CDR2 from the germline V gene are LNHDA and SQIVND (reference sequence). Trimming stripped 7 bases from V and 8 bases from J, with 20 bases between. The length of the CDR3 is 14 residues. The CDR3 coding sequence is TGTGCCAGTACCAAAGTAGTCGGCGGTGAGGGCTACACCTTC. Its protein product is CASTKVVGGEGYTF.

In this sample, this clonotype turned up many times. The chain carries TRBV7-9 and TRBJ1-1; D may be TRBD1 (5 bases). Germline-derived CDR1 and CDR2 are SEHNR and FQNEAQ (reference sequence). The length of the CDR3 is 12 residues. The V gene lost 1 base and the J gene lost 7 bases, with 7 bases spanning the gap. CDR3 DNA: TGTGCCAGCAGCTTAGAGAGGGGTGAAGCTTTCTTT. Translation gives CASSLERGEAFF.

The J gene is TRBJ2-7, the V gene TRBV25-1; 9 bases align to TRBD1. Germline V lookup: CDR1 MGHDK, CDR2 SYGVNS. The CDR3 has 13 residues. After removal of 10 bases from V and 4 bases from J, the junction contained 8 bases not matched to a gene. CDR3: CAIRTGDLYEQYF. For the CDR3, the DNA is TGTGCCATACGGACAGGGGACCTTTACGAGCAGTACTTC.

This clonotype was counted only a few times. The rearrangement joins TRBV7-9 to TRBJ2-7, with D possibly being TRBD2 (7 bases). Germline-derived CDR1 and CDR2 are SEHNR and FQNEAQ (reference sequence). Trimming took 7 bases from V and 3 from J, leaving 16 bases between them. The CDR3 contains 14 residues. The CDR3 DNA reads TGTGCCAGCACCTGGGGGGGCGGTGGCTACGAGCAGTACTTC. Translating gives CASTWGGGGYEQYF. Filled out from reference TRBV7-9 and TRBJ2-7, the complete variable domain reads DTGVSQNPRHKITKRGQNVTFRCDPISEHNRLYWYRQTLGQGPEFLTYFQNEAQLEKSRLLSDRFSAERPKGSFSTLEIQRTEQGDSAMYLCASTWGGGGYEQYFGPGTRLTVT.

This clonotype was observed many times. V and J are TRBV24-1 and TRBJ1-1; the D is unclear. Germline lookup yields CDR1 KGHDR and CDR2 SFDVKD. The V gene lost 10 bases and the J gene lost 3 bases, with 14 bases spanning the gap. CDR3 length: 13 amino acids. The CDR3 protein is CATRSGVHTEAFF. In DNA, the CDR3 is TGTGCCACACGTTCCGGGGTTCACACTGAAGCTTTCTTT.

The V gene is TRBV10-3, the J gene TRBJ1-1, with 8 bases lining up with TRBD1. Germline CDR1 reads ENHRY; CDR2 reads SYGVKD. The CDR3 has 14 amino acids. V dropped 8 bases and J dropped 12; count of bases not matched to a gene: 17. The CDR3 spells CAIGQGLTLKQTFF. CDR3 coding DNA: TGTGCCATCGGACAGGGACTTACACTGAAGCAAACTTTCTTT.